The 19 T cell receptor beta chains listed next were all sequenced from one sample in a study of T cell responses to AZD1222 COVID-19 vaccine (dated by TCRdb to about 2021). Libraries were constructed by the immunoSEQ multiplex PCR assay. TCRdb stores this immuneACCESS table with in-frame sequences only. Part of the clones is absent; in the studies checked, under half of the shortfall reflects unresolved V genes, and no reason is known for the rest. This sample holds some 91,000 clones; around 86% were observed only once. Jointly, the top ten make up over 2% of the sample. Reading the label with the study, this specimen's time point is: baseline before first vaccination. Sequencing was performed on peripheral blood, taken on day 0 of AZD1222 vaccination. The receptors come from an adult in good health.

The chain carries TRBV2 and TRBJ1-6, with 8 bases matching TRBD1. V gave up 6 bases and J gave up 10 bases; unmatched junction bases: 14. The CDR3 is made up of 16 amino acids. Germline V gene lookup returns CDR1 SNHLY and CDR2 FYNNEI. Here the CDR3 reads CASSGQGTQLGSPLHF. CDR3 coding DNA: TGTGCCAGCAGCGGACAGGGCACTCAACTAGGCTCACCCCTCCACTTT.

The chain employs TRBV20-1 and TRBJ1-1; D may be TRBD1 (6 bases). This CDR3 spans 13 amino acids. Per germline, CDR1 DFQATT and CDR2 SNEGSKA (reference sequence). Trimming took off 3 bases at V and 8 bases at J, with 16 bases between the two ends. The CDR3 region is CSASPRGPPEAFF. The CDR3, as DNA: TGCAGTGCTAGTCCCAGGGGCCCTCCCGAAGCTTTCTTT.

V usage is TRBV19 and J usage is TRBJ2-5; D gene uncertain. Between the trimmed V and J ends, which lost 3 bases and 5 bases, there was a span of 13 bases. CDR3 length: 14 amino acids. The germline CDR1 and CDR2 sequences are LNHDA and SQIVND (reference sequence). The CDR3 region is CASSIGRLRETQYF. The CDR3, as DNA: TGTGCCAGTAGTATCGGCAGGCTTAGGGAGACCCAGTACTTC.

The chain recombines TRBV18 with TRBJ1-2, with 9 bases fitting TRBD1. Trimming cost V 2 bases and J 6 bases; bases outside gene matches: 10. Germline CDR1 is KGHSH and CDR2 is LQKENI. The CDR3 consists of 16 residues. This CDR3 is CASSPLRDRVVDGYTF. In DNA, the CDR3 is TGTGCCAGCTCACCATTGAGGGACAGGGTTGTGGATGGCTACACCTTC. Full variable domain (remainder filled in from reference TRBV18 and TRBJ1-2): NAGVMQNPRHLVRRRGQEARLRCSPMKGHSHVYWYRQLPEEGLKFMVYLQKENIIDESGMPKERFSAEFPKEGPSILRIQQVVRGDSAAYFCASSPLRDRVVDGYTFGSGTRLTVV.

V is TRBV6-6 and J is TRBJ2-5; TRBD2 agrees at 11 bases. Per germline, CDR1 MNHNY and CDR2 SVGAGI (reference sequence). V was clipped by 0 bases and J by 4 bases; unmatched bases: 4. The CDR3 extends over 16 amino acids. The CDR3 region is CASSYSPSGGTETQYF. The CDR3 nucleotides are TGTGCCAGCAGTTACTCACCTAGCGGGGGGACAGAGACCCAGTACTTC.

The rearrangement joins TRBV11-2 to TRBJ2-1, with D hard to call. This CDR3 spans 14 amino acids. Germline CDR1 SGHAT, CDR2 FQNNGV. Trimming stripped 5 bases from V and 5 bases from J, with 13 bases between. CDR3 loop: CASSGSWSDNEQFF. The CDR3 nucleotides read TGTGCCAGCAGCGGTAGTTGGTCGGACAATGAGCAGTTCTTC.

This rearrangement joins TRBV6-5 to TRBJ1-5; D not certain. V was trimmed by 8 bases and J by 5 bases, leaving 13 bases between them. CDR3 length equals 13 residues. Germline V lookup: CDR1 MNHEY, CDR2 SVGAGI. The CDR3 spells CASLETDYQPQHF. The DNA for the CDR3 is TGTGCCAGCCTTGAGACCGACTATCAGCCCCAGCATTTT.

This chain connects TRBV4-3 to TRBJ2-3; 15 bases agree with TRBD2. The CDR3 consists of 19 residues. Germline-derived CDR1 and CDR2 are LGHNA and YSLEER. After removal of 4 bases from V and 4 bases from J, the junction contained 12 bases not matched to a gene. The CDR3 spells CASSRKGLAGGPFPDTQYF. Written as DNA, the CDR3 is TGCGCCAGCAGCCGAAAAGGACTAGCGGGGGGGCCATTCCCAGATACGCAGTATTTT.

V is TRBV6-5 and J is TRBJ2-2, with a possible D match to TRBD1 (6 bases). The V and J ends lost 2 bases and 3 bases respectively, with 10 bases between them. CDR1 and CDR2 (germline): MNHEY, SVGAGI. CDR3 length equals 15 residues. In DNA, the CDR3 is TGTGCCAGCAGTTACACAGGGAAAGACACCGGGGAGCTGTTTTTT. It codes for CASSYTGKDTGELFF.

In this sample, this clone turned up a few times. The rearrangement links TRBV12-3 or TRBV12-4 to TRBJ1-1, with TRBD1 as a possible D gene (6 bases). The CDR3 loop spans 12 amino acids. Deletions cut 2 bases from V and 10 bases from J, with 11 bases between. The CDR3 loop is CASSLKGGPAFF. CDR3 nucleotides: TGTGCCAGCAGTTTAAAAGGGGGTCCAGCTTTCTTT.

The chain employs TRBV7-6 and TRBJ2-3; 15 bases agree with TRBD2. Germline assignment: CDR1 SGHVS and CDR2 FNYEAQ. V was pared by 5 bases and J by 4 bases, with 7 bases of the junction left unmatched. The CDR3 totals 17 residues. For the CDR3, the DNA is TGTGCCAGCAGCCCGGGACTAGCGGGAGGACGGCCAGATACGCAGTATTTT. Its protein is CASSPGLAGGRPDTQYF. The full variable domain, in which reference TRBV7-6 and TRBJ2-3 provide the parts outside the CDR3, is GAGVSQSPRYKVTKRGQDVALRCDPISGHVSLYWYRQALGQGPEFLTYFNYEAQQDKSGLPNDRFSAERPEGSISTLTIQRTEQRDSAMYRCASSPGLAGGRPDTQYFGPGTRLTVL.

The rearrangement links TRBV6-5 to TRBJ2-7; TRBD2 matches 9 bases. V was clipped by 6 bases and J by 2 bases; unmatched bases: 8. Germline values: CDR1 MNHEY, CDR2 SVGAGI. CDR3 size: 15 residues. The CDR3 reads CASSRSGGRTYEQYF. The DNA for the CDR3 is TGTGCCAGCAGCCGTAGCGGGGGTCGAACCTACGAGCAGTACTTC.

The chain is built from TRBV29-1 and TRBJ1-4, with 8 bases identical to TRBD1. The trim removed 4 bases at V and 3 bases at J, leaving 1 base unmatched. The CDR3 spans 13 residues. Germline lookup yields CDR1 SQVTM and CDR2 ANQGSEA. The CDR3 sequence is CSVVRGPNEKLFF. The CDR3 coding sequence is TGCAGCGTTGTCAGGGGGCCTAATGAAAAACTGTTTTTT. Combining the CDR3 with reference TRBV29-1 and TRBJ1-4 gives the whole variable domain SAVISQKPSRDICQRGTSLTIQCQVDSQVTMMFWYRQQPGQSLTLIATANQGSEATYESGFVIDKFPISRPNLTFSTLTVSNMSPEDSSIYLCSVVRGPNEKLFFGSGTQLSVL.

This clone was found once. J is TRBJ2-7 and V is TRBV19; 8 positions agree with TRBD1. V shed 4 bases, J shed 3 bases, and the junction held 11 bases outside the gene matches. This CDR3 contains 16 residues. The V gene's germline CDR1 is LNHDA and CDR2 SQIVND (reference sequence). The CDR3 is CASSSLQGALSYEQYF. CDR3 DNA sequence: TGTGCCAGTAGTAGTTTGCAGGGGGCCCTCAGCTACGAGCAGTACTTC.

V usage is TRBV27 and J usage is TRBJ1-2, with D perhaps matching TRBD1 (5 bases). Trimming stripped 2 bases from V and 8 bases from J, with 21 bases between. The germline CDR1 and CDR2 sequences are MNHEY and SMNVEV (reference sequence). This CDR3 has 16 residues. This CDR3 is CASSLTGPSYLGGYTF. The CDR3 region has the DNA TGTGCCAGCAGTTTAACGGGGCCGTCATACCTAGGGGGCTACACCTTC.

The CDR3 is CASSFDTAPGVGGLFF. CDR3 nucleotides: TGTGCCAGCAGCTTTGACACGGCCCCAGGTGTGGGGGGACTGTTTTTT. The chain recombines TRBV7-9 with TRBJ1-4; D possibly corresponds to TRBD1 (5 bases). Germline V gene lookup returns CDR1 SEHNR and CDR2 FQNEAQ (reference sequence). The CDR3 length is 16 residues. The ends were cut back, 3 bases at V and 13 bases at J, with 24 bases in the middle.

The V call is TRBV21-1, the J call TRBJ1-6; whether TRBD1, the table's D call, matches the DNA was not checked. TRBV21-1 is recorded as a pseudogene. CDR3 length equals 16 residues. The CDR3, as DNA: TGTGCCAGCAGCTATCTCCTCCGGGACAGGGGGTCACCCCTCCACTTT. It is translated as CASSYLLRDRGSPLHF.

This clone came up once. This chain links TRBV5-1 with TRBJ2-2, with a possible D match to TRBD1 (5 bases). Germline lookup yields CDR1 SGHRS and CDR2 YFSETQ. The V gene lost 0 bases and the J gene lost 2 bases, with 11 bases spanning the gap. The length of the CDR3 is 16 residues. DNA for the CDR3: TGCGCCAGCAGCTTGGAGGTCCAGGGAAACACCGGGGAGCTGTTTTTT. The encoded protein is CASSLEVQGNTGELFF.

The chain employs TRBV29-1 and TRBJ2-7; a weak D match, TRBD2 (5 bases). Per the germline V gene, CDR1 is SQVTM and CDR2 is ANQGSEA. V was pared by 6 bases and J by 5 bases, with 17 bases between. The CDR3 has 13 amino acids. DNA of the CDR3: TGCAGCGTCCTCCGGGAAAACCACCACGAGCAGTACTTC. It specifies CSVLRENHHEQYF.